This entry describes one T cell receptor beta chain. This clonotype was seen repeatedly, ten times or more. The target of this receptor is not known. The input lacks base qualities; no much larger clone sits a single base away. This sample is drawn from a study of human T cells and chemical hapten exposure (dated by TCRdb to about 2021). In the study overall: For sensitization, 2% DPC in acetone was applied to a roughly 2 cm by roughly 2 cm area of upper inner arm skin. The patient cohort, mostly female, included alopecia areata with under or over 50% scalp involvement, alopecia totalis and alopecia universalis. Patient blood was sampled pre-sensitization (week 0) and at 2, 6 and about 24 weeks after DPC sensitization. Libraries were combined into a pool for sequencing, and differences in TCR yield between samples came mainly from small differences in library volumes within the pool. In alopecia patients, the study followed how the peripheral blood TCR repertoire changed in vivo over primary and secondary sensitization to diphenylcyclopropenone (DPC), a hapten. About 29 alopecia patients gave blood for TCR sequencing at one to four time points (pre-sensitization, 2, 6 and 24 weeks). Patch testing was performed on the upper back with Finn chambers containing 0.01% DPC, and the patch tests were scored after 6 days according to International Contact Dermatitis Research Group standards. Throughout the study period of roughly 24 weeks, patients also received therapeutic DPC doses to the scalp every week.

This sample's time point label indicates: pre-sensitization, week 0. This sample's treatment or condition label indicates: therapeutic diphenylcyclopropenone sensitization with weekly scalp DPC. At every patch-test visit, the blood draw took place before the patch test was put on. To be eligible, patients had to be aged 18 to 70, diagnosed with alopecia and judged suitable for DPC therapy, while pregnant patients were excluded. Unfractionated whole blood was collected in Tempus Blood RNA tubes, and total RNA was extracted from that blood. Germline trimming: 5 bases from V, 10 bases from J; junction bases outside gene matches: 8. The CDR3, cysteine through phenylalanine, is 14 amino acids long. Just the 42-base CDR3 DNA is kept, in frame starting at base 1. Via the germline V gene, CDR1 is SGHTA and CDR2 FQGNSA. The library came from RACE. Sequencing relied on a NextSeq 500. During library preparation, unique molecular identifiers were attached to individual cDNA molecules so that TCRs could be counted quantitatively and reproducibly. From each blood RNA sample, both TCR alpha and TCR beta chains were sequenced. The authors' pipeline ran thus. The median number of TCRs per sample was some 100,000, ranging from about 23,224 to 690,600. The Decombinator software suite was used to annotate V, J and CDR3 in the TCR reads. To make PS versus PT1 abundance plots, every sample was subsampled to the same number of TCRs (28,000). TCRs were defined as expanded if absent before sensitization and observed at least eight times at the 2-week time point. TCRdb trimmed public reads at Q25 via fastp, called clones via MiXCR and kept in-frame beta chains. Identical CDR3 protein sequences are pooled into one entry, listed with their most common genes and DNA. Here the V and J calls rest on TCRdb's processing, not on the authors' analysis. This sample has 380,000 or so distinct CDR3 sequences in its table, and around 5.5% of those were observed once. More than 8% of the sample lies in the top ten.

What the work shows at the level of the full study, not this receptor alone: Expanded TCRs formed significantly more large CDR3 similarity clusters than pre-sensitization or healthy control sets, consistent with antigen-driven responses. Patch test score was positively correlated with the number of PT1 expanded TCRs, with significance at thresholds 8, 16 and 32 but not at 4. After repeated subsampling, changes were observed in the strength of the expansion versus patch-test correlation and in the threshold at which the correlation became significant. Alopecia, a presumed autoimmune disease, was present in all patients, so the immune response of the patients might differ from that of healthy individuals. DPC sensitization did not change how many TCRs were above 1 in 1000 frequency, and no evidence was found of alterations in global repertoire structure.

Sequencing was performed on whole blood, taken in connection with sensitization to the hapten diphenylcyclopropenone (DPC). This clonotype was obtained from a young woman with alopecia areata. Some clones in this sample may be carry-over from other donors' samples. The sequence joins TRBV7-2 to TRBJ1-6, and TRBD1 matches 7 of the central bases. The CDR3 region has the sequence CASSPDRASSPLHF. The bases read TGTGCCAGCAGCCCCGACAGGGCCTCATCACCCCTCCACTTT. The CDR3, completed at both ends by the reference TRBV7-2 and TRBJ1-6 genes, gives the full variable domain GAGVSQSPSNKVTEKGKDVELRCDPISGHTALYWYRQSLGQGLEFLIYFQGNSAPDKSGLPSDRFSAERTGGSVSTLTIQRTQQEDSAVYLCASSPDRASSPLHFGNGTRLTVT.